A selection of T cell receptor beta chains follows, all from one sample in a study of cytomegalovirus exposure and HLA in healthy donors. The assay was immunoSEQ multiplex PCR, and TCRdb's table has in-frame clones only and misses some. The repertoire includes about 140,000 clones, about 72% of them detected once, and about 4.1% sits in the top ten. The sequenced material came from PBMCs. All receptors come from a man in his fifties or sixties in good health and CMV-seronegative. CDR3s include the opening cysteine and the closing phenylalanine or tryptophan. D genes are given only for firm matches. Size values are once, few and many counts, or a class for expanded clones, and some rows have none.

clone_size j_call v_call d_call cdr3_aa
. TRBJ2-3 TRBV18 TRBD2 CASSPPRDYRELVTQYF
. TRBJ2-3 TRBV7-9 . CASSLEGVTDTQYF
. TRBJ2-7 TRBV5-1 TRBD1 CASSEGAPWEQYF
. TRBJ2-6 TRBV5-1 TRBD1 CASSRDPGQGVSGANVLTF
. TRBJ1-5 TRBV5-6 . CASSRDQGKGQPQHF
. TRBJ2-3 TRBV6-6 . CASSYRRGTDTQYF
few TRBJ1-3 TRBV6-5 . CASSYLSSGNTIYF
few TRBJ1-3 TRBV4-3 . CASSQGSVGNTIYF
few TRBJ2-5 TRBV5-1 TRBD2 CASSPSGGGSGETQYF
few TRBJ2-6 TRBV5-1 . CASSLIGGSSGANVLTF
few TRBJ2-6 TRBV5-1 . CASSLGGAGANVLTF
. TRBJ1-2 TRBV10-3 . CAISEPQGGDYGYTF
. TRBJ2-3 TRBV5-1 TRBD1 CASSLEGTVTDTQYF
. TRBJ1-1 TRBV28 . CASSLVAGGSNTEAFF